A single sample is the source of the 10 T cell receptor beta chains below, sequenced in a study of identical twins. TCRdb re-derived calls from the 5' RACE reads in MiXCR, one entry per CDR3 protein. The sample shows some 240,000 distinct CDR3 sequences, about 8.3% of them seen only once. The same sample was also used in a study of yellow fever vaccine responses in identical twins.

The sequencing input was CD8+ T cells sorted from blood. These receptors were collected from a woman aged 18 to 35 in good health.

The V call is TRBV7-9, the J call TRBJ2-1; 9 bases are a match to TRBD2. The junction had 4 bases not matched to a gene; V was cut back by 7 bases and J by 6 bases. The CDR3 is 13 residues long. Looked up from germline, CDR1 is SEHNR and CDR2 is FQNEAQ (reference sequence). The CDR3 sequence: CASMGAGGNEQFF. For the CDR3, the DNA is TGTGCCAGCATGGGAGCGGGAGGCAATGAGCAGTTCTTC.

The table lists this clonotype with a few counts. The genes are TRBV24-1 and TRBJ2-3; 8 bases line up with TRBD1. Germline CDR1 and CDR2: KGHDR and SFDVKD. The CDR3 runs to 17 residues. J was trimmed by 3 bases and V by 5 bases; bases with no gene match: 12. In DNA form, the CDR3 reads TGTGCCACCAGTGGTAGAGGGACAGGCAAAAGGACAGATACGCAGTATTTT. This encodes CATSGRGTGKRTDTQYF.

The CDR3 nucleotides read TGTGCCAGCAGCTTAGATGGACTAGCGGTCCAAGAGACCCAGTACTTC. Encoded protein: CASSLDGLAVQETQYF. V gene TRBV11-2 combines with J gene TRBJ2-5; TRBD2 agrees at 10 bases. V was clipped by 0 bases and J by 1 base; unmatched bases: 2. There are 16 residues in the CDR3. Germline V CDR1 and CDR2: SGHAT, FQNNGV.

This rearrangement joins TRBV10-2 to TRBJ2-7; D is undetermined. The CDR3 is made up of 13 amino acids. Deletions cut 4 bases from V and 3 bases from J, with 10 bases between. The germline V gene has CDR1 WSHSY and CDR2 SAAADI. CDR3 DNA sequence: TGCGCCAGCAGTGGTGACTCGTTCTACGAGCAGTACTTC. It yields the protein CASSGDSFYEQYF.

This clonotype has a count of ten or more. V gene TRBV7-8 combines with J gene TRBJ2-2, with D perhaps matching TRBD1 (6 bases). Germline lookup yields CDR1 SGHVS and CDR2 FQNEAQ. CDR3 length equals 15 residues. Trimming cost V 1 base and J 4 bases, with 10 bases left between them. DNA for the CDR3: TGTGCCAGCAGCTTAGGGCCCAGGGGCACCGGGGAGCTGTTTTTT. Amino acids: CASSLGPRGTGELFF.

This clonotype has only a few counts. The J gene is TRBJ2-7, the V gene TRBV15; no clear D gene. Per the germline V gene, CDR1 is LNHNV and CDR2 is YYDKDF (reference sequence). The germline V and J ends were trimmed by 4 bases and 7 bases, with 8 bases remaining between them. CDR3 length: 11 residues. The CDR3 DNA reads TGTGCCACCAGCAATGACCGGGAGCAGTACTTC. Protein: CATSNDREQYF. Combining the CDR3 with reference TRBV15 and TRBJ2-7 gives the whole variable domain DAMVIQNPRYQVTQFGKPVTLSCSQTLNHNVMYWYQQKSSQAPKLLFHYYDKDFNNEADTPDNFQSRRPNTSFCFLDIRSPGLGDTAMYLCATSNDREQYFGPGTRLTVT.

V and J are TRBV6-1 and TRBJ2-1, with D perhaps TRBD1 or TRBD2 (5 bases each). Germline CDR1 reads MNHNS; CDR2 reads SASEGT. The V end lost 7 bases, the J end lost 6 bases, and 19 bases lay between the germline ends. The CDR3 consists of 15 residues. The CDR3 is CASMGDGPYRNEQFF. The CDR3 nucleotides are TGTGCCAGCATGGGGGATGGCCCCTACCGCAATGAGCAGTTCTTC.

V gene TRBV20-1 combines with J gene TRBJ1-1; D might be TRBD1 (5 bases). V was shortened by 4 bases and J by 6 bases, with 9 bases between the two germline ends. Germline assignment: CDR1 DFQATT and CDR2 SNEGSKA (reference sequence). The CDR3 length is 11 residues. Here the CDR3 DNA reads TGCAGTGCTACAGGGTCGGCTGAAGCTTTCTTT. Translated: CSATGSAEAFF.

This chain connects TRBV28 to TRBJ2-1; maybe TRBD2 (5 bases). This CDR3 is 16 amino acids long. Germline assignment: CDR1 MDHEN and CDR2 SYDVKM. The V and J ends lost 2 bases and 4 bases respectively, with 15 bases between them. CDR3 amino acids: CASSLASTTGYNEQFF. The CDR3, as DNA: TGTGCCAGCAGTTTAGCCAGCACCACGGGGTACAATGAGCAGTTCTTC.

Comment on this clonotype: A junction end diverges from the germline sequence, so it may reflect a read error. The chain has TRBV7-7 and TRBJ2-5; 14 bases are shared with TRBD2. Looked up from germline, CDR1 is SSHAT and CDR2 is FNYEAQ (reference sequence). This CDR3 spans 16 amino acids. The CDR3 nucleotides read TGTGCTAGCAGCTCGGGACTAGCGGGAGAGTCAGAGACCCAGTACTTC. Translated, it gives CASSSGLAGESETQYF.